The sequence of this TCR beta chain was determined in a study of blood T cell repertoires in COVID-19. In the authors' workflow: Amplification with reference gene primers provided the estimates of nucleated cell counts. Profiled with immunoSEQ multiplex PCR; TCRdb holds only in-frame clones, not every one. V and J calls and clone size are those listed in that table; D and trimming were worked out from the DNA. The table shows 100,000 to 150,000 clones, with less than 90% occurring only once. The CDR3 is 13 amino acids. Germline CDR1 and CDR2: SGDLS and YYNGEE. Trimming removed 2 bases at V and 0 bases at J, with 2 bases between.

Material for sequencing was peripheral blood. The J gene is TRBJ2-2, the V gene TRBV9; D is ambiguous. This TCR came from a man older than 75 with active or convalescent COVID-19. CDR3 DNA sequence: TGTGCCAGCAGCGTTACGAACACCGGGGAGCTGTTTTTT. Translating gives CASSVTNTGELFF.